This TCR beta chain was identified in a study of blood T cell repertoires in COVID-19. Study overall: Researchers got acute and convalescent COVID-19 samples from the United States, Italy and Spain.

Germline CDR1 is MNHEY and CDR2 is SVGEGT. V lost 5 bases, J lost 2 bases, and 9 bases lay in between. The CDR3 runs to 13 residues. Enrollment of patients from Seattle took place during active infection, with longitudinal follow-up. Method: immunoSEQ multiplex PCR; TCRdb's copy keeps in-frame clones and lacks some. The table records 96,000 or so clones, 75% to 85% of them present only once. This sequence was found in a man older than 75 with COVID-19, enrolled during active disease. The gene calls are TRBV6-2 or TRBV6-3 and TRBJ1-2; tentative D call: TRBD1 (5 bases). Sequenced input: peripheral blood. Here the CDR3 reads CASSIGGNYGYTF. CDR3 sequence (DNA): TGTGCCAGCAGTATCGGGGGAAACTATGGCTACACCTTC.